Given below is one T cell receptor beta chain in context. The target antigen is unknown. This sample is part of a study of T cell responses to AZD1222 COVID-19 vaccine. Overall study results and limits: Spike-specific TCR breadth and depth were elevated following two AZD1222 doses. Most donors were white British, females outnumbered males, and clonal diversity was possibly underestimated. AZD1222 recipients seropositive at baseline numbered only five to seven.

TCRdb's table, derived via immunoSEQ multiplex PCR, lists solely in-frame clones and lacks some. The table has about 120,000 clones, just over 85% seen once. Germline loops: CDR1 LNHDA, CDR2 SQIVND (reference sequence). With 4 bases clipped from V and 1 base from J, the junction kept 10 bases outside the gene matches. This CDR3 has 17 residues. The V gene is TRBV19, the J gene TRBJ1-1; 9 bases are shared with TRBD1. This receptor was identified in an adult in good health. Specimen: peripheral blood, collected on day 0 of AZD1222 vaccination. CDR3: CASSRGQGGGWNTEAFF. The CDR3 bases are TGTGCCAGTAGTAGGGGACAGGGAGGGGGTTGGAACACTGAAGCTTTCTTT. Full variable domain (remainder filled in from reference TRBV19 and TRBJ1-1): DGGITQSPKYLFRKEGQNVTLSCEQNLNHDAMYWYRQDPGQGLRLIYYSQIVNDFQKGDIAEGYSVSREKKESFPLTVTSAQKNPTAFYLCASSRGQGGGWNTEAFFGQGTRLTVV.